The 14 T cell receptor beta chains in this list originate from one sample, sequenced in a study of shared clonotypes between healthy human individuals. CD45RO-negative, CCR7-selected cells formed the naive CD8 fraction, which excluded terminally differentiated effector memory CD45RA+ cells. TCRdb's copy holds only in-frame clones and misses some; the assay was immunoSEQ multiplex PCR. The data show hundreds of thousands of clones, with 90% to 97% seen just once and around 0.1% held by the top ten. Sequences were obtained from naive CD8+ T cells sorted from blood. The source of these receptors is a woman in her thirties in good health.

This sequence joins TRBV13 and TRBJ2-7; D remains unclear. V lost 4 bases to trimming and J lost 0 bases, with 16 bases between them. Germline V CDR1 and CDR2: PRHDT, FYEKMQ (reference sequence). The CDR3 consists of 16 residues. CDR3 DNA sequence: TGTGCCAGCAGCTCCACATTGGACCAATACTCCTACGAGCAGTACTTC. Amino acid sequence: CASSSTLDQYSYEQYF. Full variable domain (remainder filled in from reference TRBV13 and TRBJ2-7): AAGVIQSPRHLIKEKRETATLKCYPIPRHDTVYWYQQGPGQDPQFLISFYEKMQSDKGSIPDRFSAQQFSDYHSELNMSSLELGDSALYFCASSSTLDQYSYEQYFGPGTRLTVT.

About this clone itself: This specimen includes other DNA sequences encoding the same CDR3. This chain connects TRBV19 to TRBJ2-1; 11 bases are shared with TRBD2. Germline V gives CDR1 LNHDA, CDR2 SQIVND (reference sequence). Trimming at V came to 1 base and at J to 7 bases, leaving 3 bases not matched to a gene. This CDR3 spans 15 amino acids. The CDR3 coding sequence is TGTGCCAGTAGTATAGGACTAGCGGGATCTAATGAGCAGTTCTTC. Its protein is CASSIGLAGSNEQFF.

As DNA, the CDR3 is TGCGCCAGCAGCTCACACAGGGGGTTAGGAAACACCATATATTTT. Its translation: CASSSHRGLGNTIYF. V is TRBV4-1 and J is TRBJ1-3, with 8 bases fitting TRBD1. V trimming: 5 bases; J trimming: 4 bases; junction bases outside the gene matches: 7. The CDR3 is 15 amino acids. CDR1 is MGHRA, CDR2 YSYEKL, per germline.

The genes are TRBV4-1 and TRBJ2-7, with 7 nucleotides matching TRBD2. This CDR3 region has 14 residues. Germline assignment: CDR1 MGHRA and CDR2 YSYEKL. J lost 0 bases, V lost 3 bases, and 2 bases had no gene match. In DNA, the CDR3 is TGCGCCAGCAGCCAGGGGACTATCTCCTACGAGCAGTACTTC. Protein: CASSQGTISYEQYF.

Only one count was recorded for this clone. The rearrangement joins TRBV6-4 to TRBJ1-1; tentatively, D is TRBD1 (5 bases). The CDR3 extends over 13 amino acids. Trimming shortened V by 0 bases and J by 8 bases, and 10 bases separated the two germline ends. CDR1 is MRHNA and CDR2 is SNTAGT in the germline V gene. CDR3 nucleotide sequence: TGTGCCAGCAGTGACTCTAGGGGAGGCGAAGCTTTCTTT. It specifies CASSDSRGGEAFF.

The chain links TRBV2 to TRBJ1-2; tentative D call: TRBD1 (6 bases). The CDR3 spans 16 residues. V shed 0 bases and J shed 4 bases, with 15 bases lying between them. Germline lookup yields CDR1 SNHLY and CDR2 FYNNEI. The CDR3 coding sequence is TGTGCCAGCAGTGAAGCGGAGGAGGGGGTAGGCTATGGCTACACCTTC. Translated: CASSEAEEGVGYGYTF.

This chain links TRBV28 with TRBJ1-5; TRBD1 aligns across 8 bases. The junction had 4 bases not matched to a gene; V was cut back by 4 bases and J by 2 bases. Looked up from germline, CDR1 is MDHEN and CDR2 is SYDVKM. This CDR3 has 15 residues. CDR3: CASSYRGGRNQPQHF. The CDR3 DNA reads TGTGCCAGCAGTTACAGGGGGGGCCGCAATCAGCCCCAGCATTTT. Using reference TRBV28 and TRBJ1-5 for the parts outside the CDR3, the full variable domain is DVKVTQSSRYLVKRTGEKVFLECVQDMDHENMFWYRQDPGLGLRLIYFSYDVKMKEKGDIPEGYSVSREKKERFSLILESASTNQTSMYLCASSYRGGRNQPQHFGDGTRLSIL.

This rearrangement joins TRBV9 to TRBJ1-1; D uncertain. Trimming removed 0 bases from V and 7 bases from J, with 13 bases in between. The CDR3 runs to 14 residues. Per the germline V gene, CDR1 is SGDLS and CDR2 is YYNGEE. In DNA, the CDR3 is TGTGCCAGCAGCGTAGTGGGCGGGAAGAGTGAAGCTTTCTTT. This codes for CASSVVGGKSEAFF.

The CDR3 region has the DNA TGTGCCAGCAGCCCCGGGACAGGGTATTCCAATGAGCAGTTCTTC. Encoded protein: CASSPGTGYSNEQFF. This sequence joins TRBV5-8 and TRBJ2-1; the match to TRBD1 covers 9 bases. J was trimmed by 6 bases and V by 4 bases; bases with no gene match: 8. Germline CDR1 is SGHTS and CDR2 is YDEGEE. The CDR3 is 15 amino acids. The variable domain in full, with the rest retrieved from reference TRBV5-8 and TRBJ2-1, is EAGVTQSPTHLIKTRGQQATLRCSPISGHTSVYWYQQALGLGLQFLLWYDEGEERNRGNFPPRFSGRQFPNYSSELNVNALELEDSALYLCASSPGTGYSNEQFFGPGTRLTVL.

The chain uses TRBV13 and TRBJ2-2; D might be TRBD2 (6 bases). This CDR3 is built from 17 residues. The V end was cut by 2 bases, the J end by 1 base, with 14 bases between. Germline V gene data show CDR1 as PRHDT and CDR2 as FYEKMQ (reference sequence). The CDR3 loop reads CASSLTPPGENTGELFF. CDR3 coding DNA: TGTGCCAGCAGCTTAACCCCCCCGGGGGAGAACACCGGGGAGCTGTTTTTT.

The rearrangement links TRBV7-7 to TRBJ2-7; 9 nucleotides align to TRBD2. J lost 2 bases, V lost 5 bases, and 7 bases had no gene match. The CDR3 length is 15 residues. CDR1 and CDR2 from the germline V gene are SSHAT and FNYEAQ (reference sequence). The CDR3 loop is CASSPIAGAPYEQYF. As DNA, the CDR3 is TGTGCCAGCAGCCCAATAGCGGGAGCGCCCTACGAGCAGTACTTC. The whole variable domain, remainder taken from reference TRBV7-7 and TRBJ2-7, is GAGVSQSPRYKVTKRGQDVTLRCDPISSHATLYWYQQALGQGPEFLTYFNYEAQPDKSGLPSDRFSAERPEGSISTLTIQRTEQRDSAMYRCASSPIAGAPYEQYFGPGTRLTVT.

This sequence joins TRBV19 and TRBJ2-7; D possibly uses TRBD1 or TRBD2 (5 bases each). Germline CDR1 LNHDA, CDR2 SQIVND (reference sequence). V gave up 9 bases and J gave up 0 bases, with 15 bases separating them. The CDR3 spans 14 residues. The CDR3 DNA is TGTGCCAGACCCGGGACCGTCGTCTCCTACGAGCAGTACTTC. Translation: CARPGTVVSYEQYF.

This CDR3 is CASSTRQGPNTGELFF. In DNA form, the CDR3 reads TGTGCCAGCAGCACCCGACAGGGACCGAACACCGGGGAGCTGTTTTTT. V is TRBV7-8 and J is TRBJ2-2, with TRBD1 matching 7 bases. Unmatched junction bases numbered 6, after V lost 5 bases and J lost 0 bases. This CDR3 contains 16 residues. Germline CDR1 reads SGHVS; CDR2 reads FQNEAQ.

V and J are TRBV7-8 and TRBJ2-3; D may be TRBD1 (5 bases). Germline V gene sequence: CDR1 SGHVS, CDR2 FQNEAQ. The CDR3 runs 16 residues. The V end was cut by 1 base, the J end by 0 bases, with 11 bases between. The CDR3 sequence: CASSLDRTGSTDTQYF. DNA of the CDR3: TGTGCCAGCAGCTTAGACAGGACGGGCAGCACAGATACGCAGTATTTT. Using reference TRBV7-8 and TRBJ2-3 for the parts outside the CDR3, the full variable domain is GAGVSQSPRYKVAKRGQDVALRCDPISGHVSLFWYQQALGQGPEFLTYFQNEAQLDKSGLPSDRFFAERPEGSVSTLKIQRTQQEDSAVYLCASSLDRTGSTDTQYFGPGTRLTVL.